Listed below are T cell receptor beta chains from one sample, sequenced in a study of blood T cell repertoires in COVID-19. Only in-frame clones appear in the TCRdb table, and some are missing; sequencing was by immunoSEQ multiplex PCR. The table records approximately 440,000 clones, around 87% of them present only once. Sequenced material: PBMCs or T cells enriched from blood (not recorded which). Every receptor here comes from a woman aged 18-29 years who had recovered from COVID-19. Each CDR3 is given with its conserved first and last residue. A D gene is named only where the DNA matches it firmly. The listing skips clone size in some rows; elsewhere it reads once, few, many or a size class.

j_gene | d_gene | v_gene | abundance | CDR3nt | CDR3aa
TRBJ1-2 | . | TRBV5-6 | once | TGTGCCAGCAGCTTGGACGTACAGGTCATATATGGCTACACCTTC | CASSLDVQVIYGYTF
TRBJ1-3 | . | TRBV9 | . | TGTGCCAGCAGCGTATCCCCTTCTTTGAGCTCTGGAAACACCATATATTTT | CASSVSPSLSSGNTIYF
TRBJ2-7 | . | TRBV28 | few | TGTGCCACAAACGGGGGGCTTTACGAGCAGTACTTC | CATNGGLYEQYF
TRBJ2-1 | TRBD1 | TRBV7-9 | . | TGTGCCAGCAGCCGCGAGCTAACTCCCGGCAGGGGGTTAAACAATGAGCAGTTCTTC | CASSRELTPGRGLNNEQFF
TRBJ1-2 | . | TRBV7-2 | . | TGTGCCAGCAGCTTAAGGTTCGGGGGAGACTATGGCTACACCTTC | CASSLRFGGDYGYTF
TRBJ2-1 | TRBD2 | TRBV11-2 | . | TGTGCCAGCAGCTCCCGGACTAGCGGCCACAATGAGCAGTTCTTC | CASSSRTSGHNEQFF
TRBJ1-2 | . | TRBV9 | . | TGTGCCAGCAGCGTAGGGGTGCAACAGTATGGCTACACCTTC | CASSVGVQQYGYTF
TRBJ2-5 | . | TRBV24-1 | . | TGTGCCACCAGTGATCCCCAGGGGCAAGAGACCCAGTACTTC | CATSDPQGQETQYF
TRBJ1-2 | TRBD1 | TRBV7-8 | . | TGTGCCAGCAGCTTAGTAGCAGGGACAGTGGGGAGGGGCTACACCTTC | CASSLVAGTVGRGYTF
TRBJ2-5 | . | TRBV7-3 | once | TGTGCCAGCAGCTCCTACGGGGGTAGTGAGACCCAGTACTTC | CASSSYGGSETQYF
TRBJ1-4 | . | TRBV19 | . | TGTGCCAGTAGTATAGGGACGGGAAATGAAAAACTGTTTTTT | CASSIGTGNEKLFF
TRBJ1-2 | TRBD1 | TRBV7-9 | . | TGTGCCAGCAGCTTGGGACAGGGCTTGGGATATGGCTACACCTTC | CASSLGQGLGYGYTF
TRBJ1-2 | TRBD1 | TRBV19 | . | TGTGCCAGTAGTATACCCCACTCGACAGGGGGCTATGGCTACACCTTC | CASSIPHSTGGYGYTF
TRBJ2-7 | . | TRBV5-4 | . | TGTGCCAGCAGCTTAAAAGGGGCCTACGAGCAGTACTTC | CASSLKGAYEQYF
TRBJ2-3 | . | TRBV3-1/TRBV3-2 | . | TGTGCCAGCAGCCCCTGGGTGGGGGGGCGGACAGATACGCAGTATTTT | CASSPWVGGRTDTQYF
TRBJ1-1 | . | TRBV4-1 | . | TGCGCCAGCAGCCAAGATCAAAAAATGAACACTGAAGCTTTCTTT | CASSQDQKMNTEAFF
TRBJ2-7 | . | TRBV4-1 | . | TGCGCCAGCAGCCACGCGACTCGCAGGGATGGCCACGAGCAGTACTTC | CASSHATRRDGHEQYF
TRBJ2-3 | . | TRBV28 | . | TGTGCCAGCGCTGGACTCATCGGGGATACGCAGTATTTT | CASAGLIGDTQYF
TRBJ1-4 | . | TRBV5-4 | . | TGTGCCAGCACCACTGATCGCGGAGGGGTCGCAAGTGAAAAACTGTTTTTT | CASTTDRGGVASEKLFF
TRBJ1-1 | . | TRBV12-5 | once | TGTGCTAGTGGGCGATACCTGACTGAAGCTTTCTTT | CASGRYLTEAFF
TRBJ2-3 | . | TRBV6-5 | . | TGTGCCACCCGGCGGAGGGATTTAGGAGATACGCAGTATTTT | CATRRRDLGDTQYF
TRBJ1-2 | . | TRBV3-1/TRBV3-2 | . | TGTGCCAGCAGCCGAGACGGTTATGGCTACACCTTC | CASSRDGYGYTF
TRBJ1-1 | . | TRBV5-1 | . | TGCGCCAGCTCCCTTAATGCCGAGGACACTGAAGCTTTCTTT | CASSLNAEDTEAFF
TRBJ2-5 | . | TRBV3-1/TRBV3-2 | . | TGTGCCAGCAGCCTACAACGGGGGGCCGGGGAGACCCAGTACTTC | CASSLQRGAGETQYF
TRBJ1-2 | . | TRBV7-9 | few | TGTGCCAGCAGCTTAAGGAGGTCTAACTATGGCTACACCTTC | CASSLRRSNYGYTF
TRBJ2-1 | . | TRBV11-3 | . | TGTGCCAGCAGCTCCCGCGGCCCGTGGGATGAGCAGTTCTTC | CASSSRGPWDEQFF
TRBJ1-2 | TRBD1 | TRBV25-1 | few | TGTGCCAGCAGTGACCCCGGCTGGACAGGGGGAGGTGGGGGCTACACCTTC | CASSDPGWTGGGGGYTF
TRBJ1-5 | . | TRBV27 | . | TGTGCCAGCAGTTTACTAGGGGCCAATCAGCCCCAGCATTTT | CASSLLGANQPQHF
TRBJ2-1 | TRBD1 | TRBV12-3/TRBV12-4 | . | TGTGCCAGCACCCCTGACAGGGCCAATGAGCAGTTCTTC | CASTPDRANEQFF